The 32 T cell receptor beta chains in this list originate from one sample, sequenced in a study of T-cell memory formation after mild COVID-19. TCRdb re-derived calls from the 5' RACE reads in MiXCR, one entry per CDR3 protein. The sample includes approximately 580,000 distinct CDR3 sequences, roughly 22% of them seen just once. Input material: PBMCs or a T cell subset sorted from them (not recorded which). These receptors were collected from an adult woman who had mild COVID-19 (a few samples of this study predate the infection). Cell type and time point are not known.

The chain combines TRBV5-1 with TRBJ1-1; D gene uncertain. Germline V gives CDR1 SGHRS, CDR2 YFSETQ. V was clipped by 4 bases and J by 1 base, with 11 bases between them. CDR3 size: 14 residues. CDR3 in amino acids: CASSGPGTNTEAFF. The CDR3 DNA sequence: TGCGCCAGCAGCGGCCCCGGCACGAACACTGAAGCTTTCTTT. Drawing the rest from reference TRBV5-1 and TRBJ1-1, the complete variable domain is KAGVTQTPRYLIKTRGQQVTLSCSPISGHRSVSWYQQTPGQGLQFLFEYFSETQRNKGNFPGRFSGRQFSNSRSEMNVSTLELGDSALYLCASSGPGTNTEAFFGQGTRLTVV.

The CDR3 DNA reads TGTGCCAGCAGTTTAGACAGGGCCATGCTTAATTCACCCCTCCACTTT. It specifies CASSLDRAMLNSPLHF. The V gene is TRBV12-3 or TRBV12-4, the J gene TRBJ1-6, with D possibly TRBD1 on 6 matching bases. The CDR3 consists of 16 residues. V lost 1 base and J 6 bases, leaving 13 bases between the germline ends.

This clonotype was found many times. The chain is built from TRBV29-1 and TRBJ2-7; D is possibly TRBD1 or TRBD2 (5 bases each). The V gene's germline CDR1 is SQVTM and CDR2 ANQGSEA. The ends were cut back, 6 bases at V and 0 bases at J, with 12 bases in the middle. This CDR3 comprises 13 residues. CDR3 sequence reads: CSVLGASSYEQYF. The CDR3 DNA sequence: TGCAGCGTCCTCGGGGCGTCCTCCTACGAGCAGTACTTC.

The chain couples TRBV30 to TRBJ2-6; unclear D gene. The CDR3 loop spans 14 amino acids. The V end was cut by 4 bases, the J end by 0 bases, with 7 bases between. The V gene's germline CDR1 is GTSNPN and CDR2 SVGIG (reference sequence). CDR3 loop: CAWNEDSGANVLTF. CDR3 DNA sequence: TGTGCCTGGAATGAGGACTCTGGGGCCAACGTCCTGACTTTC.

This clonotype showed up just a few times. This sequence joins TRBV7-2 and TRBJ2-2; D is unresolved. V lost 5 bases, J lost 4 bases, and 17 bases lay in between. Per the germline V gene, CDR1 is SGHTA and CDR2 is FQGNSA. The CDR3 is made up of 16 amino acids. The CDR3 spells CASSPRNGVSTGELFF. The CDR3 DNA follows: TGTGCCAGCAGCCCGCGGAACGGCGTAAGCACCGGGGAGCTGTTTTTT.

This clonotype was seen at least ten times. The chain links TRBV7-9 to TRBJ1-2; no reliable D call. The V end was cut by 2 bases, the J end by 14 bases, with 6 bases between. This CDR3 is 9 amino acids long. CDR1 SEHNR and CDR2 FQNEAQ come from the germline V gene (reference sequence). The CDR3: CASSLQGTF. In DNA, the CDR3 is TGTGCCAGCAGCTTACAAGGGACCTTC. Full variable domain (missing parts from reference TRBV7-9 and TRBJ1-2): DTGVSQNPRHKITKRGQNVTFRCDPISEHNRLYWYRQTLGQGPEFLTYFQNEAQLEKSRLLSDRFSAERPKGSFSTLEIQRTEQGDSAMYLCASSLQGTFGSGTRLTVV.

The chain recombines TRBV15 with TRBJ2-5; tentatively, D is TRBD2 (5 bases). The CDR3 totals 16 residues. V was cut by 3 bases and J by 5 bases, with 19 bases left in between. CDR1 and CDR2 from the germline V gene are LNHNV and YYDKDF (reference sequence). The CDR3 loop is CATSRTPGSPRETQYF. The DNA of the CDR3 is TGTGCCACCAGCAGGACTCCGGGAAGCCCTCGGGAGACCCAGTACTTC.

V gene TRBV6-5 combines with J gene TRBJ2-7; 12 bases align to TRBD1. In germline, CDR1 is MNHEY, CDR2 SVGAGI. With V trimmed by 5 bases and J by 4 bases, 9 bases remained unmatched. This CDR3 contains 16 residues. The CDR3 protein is CASSDMGQGASYEQYF. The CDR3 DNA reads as TGTGCCAGCAGTGATATGGGACAGGGGGCGTCGTACGAGCAGTACTTC.

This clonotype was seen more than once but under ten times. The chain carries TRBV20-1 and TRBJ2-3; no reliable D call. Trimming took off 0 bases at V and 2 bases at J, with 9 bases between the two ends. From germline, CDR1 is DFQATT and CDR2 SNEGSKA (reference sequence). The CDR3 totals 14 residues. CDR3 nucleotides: TGCAGTGCTAGAGATGACACGTACACAGATACGCAGTATTTT. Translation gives CSARDDTYTDTQYF.

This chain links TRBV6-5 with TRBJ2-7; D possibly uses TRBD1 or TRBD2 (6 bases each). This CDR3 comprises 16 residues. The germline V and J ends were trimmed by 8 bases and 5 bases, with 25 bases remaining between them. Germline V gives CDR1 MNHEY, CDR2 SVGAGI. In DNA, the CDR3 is TGTGCCAGCGGGGGGCAGGGCTTCATGAGTGTGCACGAGCAGTACTTC. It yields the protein CASGGQGFMSVHEQYF.

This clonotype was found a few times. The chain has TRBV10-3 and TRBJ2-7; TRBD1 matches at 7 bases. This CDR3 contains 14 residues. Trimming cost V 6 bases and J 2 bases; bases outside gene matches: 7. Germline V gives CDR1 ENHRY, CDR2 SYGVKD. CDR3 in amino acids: CAIRATGPTYEQYF. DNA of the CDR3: TGTGCCATCAGGGCGACAGGGCCAACCTACGAGCAGTACTTC.

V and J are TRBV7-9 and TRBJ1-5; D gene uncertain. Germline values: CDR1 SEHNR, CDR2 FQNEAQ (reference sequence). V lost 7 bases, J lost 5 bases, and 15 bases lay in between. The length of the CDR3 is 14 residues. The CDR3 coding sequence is TGTGCCAGCACCAGTGGCGAGGTGGATCAGCCCCAGCATTTT. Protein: CASTSGEVDQPQHF.

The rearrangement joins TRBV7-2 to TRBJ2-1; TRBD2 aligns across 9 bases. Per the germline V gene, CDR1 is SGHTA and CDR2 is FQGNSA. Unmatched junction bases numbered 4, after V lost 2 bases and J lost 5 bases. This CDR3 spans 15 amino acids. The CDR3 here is CASSLLAGRNNEQFF. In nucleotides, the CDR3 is TGTGCCAGCAGCTTACTAGCGGGGCGGAACAATGAGCAGTTCTTC.

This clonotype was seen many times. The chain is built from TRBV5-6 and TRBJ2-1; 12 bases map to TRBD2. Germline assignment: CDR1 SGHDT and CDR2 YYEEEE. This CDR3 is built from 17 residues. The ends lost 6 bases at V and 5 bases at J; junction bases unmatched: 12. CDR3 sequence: CASKVLAGGPFDNEQFF. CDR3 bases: TGTGCCAGCAAGGTCCTAGCGGGGGGGCCTTTCGACAATGAGCAGTTCTTC.

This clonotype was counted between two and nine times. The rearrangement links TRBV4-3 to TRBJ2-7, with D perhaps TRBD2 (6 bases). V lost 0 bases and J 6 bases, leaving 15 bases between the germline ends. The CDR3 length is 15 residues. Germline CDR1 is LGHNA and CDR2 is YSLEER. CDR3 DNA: TGCGCCAGCAGCCAAGAGGGGGGTCAGGGTGGCGAGCAGTACTTC. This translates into CASSQEGGQGGEQYF.

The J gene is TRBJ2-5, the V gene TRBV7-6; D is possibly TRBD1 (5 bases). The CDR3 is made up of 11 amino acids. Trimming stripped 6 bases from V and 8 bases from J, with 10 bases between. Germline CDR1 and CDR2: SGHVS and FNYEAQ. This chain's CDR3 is CASSFGATQYF. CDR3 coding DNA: TGTGCCAGCAGTTTTGGGGCAACCCAGTACTTC.

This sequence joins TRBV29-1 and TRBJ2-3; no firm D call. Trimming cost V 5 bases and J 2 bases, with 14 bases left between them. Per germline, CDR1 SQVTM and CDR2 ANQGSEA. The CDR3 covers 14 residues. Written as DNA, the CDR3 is TGCAGCGTTATTCTCCTAGGATTCACAGATACGCAGTATTTT. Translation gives CSVILLGFTDTQYF.

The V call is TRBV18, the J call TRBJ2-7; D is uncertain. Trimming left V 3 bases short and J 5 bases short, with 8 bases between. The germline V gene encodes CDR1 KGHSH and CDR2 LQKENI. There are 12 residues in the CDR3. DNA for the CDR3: TGTGCCAGCTCACCGAACCACGACGAGCAGTACTTC. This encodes CASSPNHDEQYF.

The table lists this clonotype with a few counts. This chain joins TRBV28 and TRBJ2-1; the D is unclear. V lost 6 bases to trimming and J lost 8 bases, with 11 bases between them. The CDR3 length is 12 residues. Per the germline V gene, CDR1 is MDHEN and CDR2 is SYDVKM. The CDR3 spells CASSPVSHEQFF. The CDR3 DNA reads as TGTGCCAGCAGCCCCGTGAGCCATGAGCAGTTCTTC.

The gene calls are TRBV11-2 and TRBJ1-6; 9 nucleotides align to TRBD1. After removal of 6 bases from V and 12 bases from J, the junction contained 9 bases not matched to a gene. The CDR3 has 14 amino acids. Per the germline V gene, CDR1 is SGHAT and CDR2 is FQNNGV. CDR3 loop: CASRRGQGSLPLHF. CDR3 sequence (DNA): TGTGCCAGCAGACGTGGACAGGGGAGTTTACCCCTCCACTTT.

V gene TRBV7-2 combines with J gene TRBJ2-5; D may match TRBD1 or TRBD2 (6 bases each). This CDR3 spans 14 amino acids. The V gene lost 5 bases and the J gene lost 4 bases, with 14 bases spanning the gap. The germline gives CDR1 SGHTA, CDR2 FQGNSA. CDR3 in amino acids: CASSTGGGGETQYF. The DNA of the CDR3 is TGTGCCAGCAGCACCGGAGGGGGAGGAGAGACCCAGTACTTC.

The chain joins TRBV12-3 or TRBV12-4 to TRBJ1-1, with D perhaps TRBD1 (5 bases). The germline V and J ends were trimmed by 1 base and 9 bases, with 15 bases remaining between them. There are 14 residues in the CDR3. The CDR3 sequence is CASSLELYWTKAFF. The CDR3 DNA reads TGTGCCAGCAGTTTAGAATTGTATTGGACAAAAGCTTTCTTT.

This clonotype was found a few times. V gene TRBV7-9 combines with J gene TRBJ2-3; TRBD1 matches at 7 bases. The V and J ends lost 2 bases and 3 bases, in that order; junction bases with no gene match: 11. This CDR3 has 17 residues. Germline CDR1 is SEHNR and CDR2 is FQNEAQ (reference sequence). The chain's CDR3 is CASSLSFPGQPTDTQYF. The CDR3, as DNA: TGTGCCAGCAGCTTATCTTTCCCGGGACAGCCAACAGATACGCAGTATTTT.

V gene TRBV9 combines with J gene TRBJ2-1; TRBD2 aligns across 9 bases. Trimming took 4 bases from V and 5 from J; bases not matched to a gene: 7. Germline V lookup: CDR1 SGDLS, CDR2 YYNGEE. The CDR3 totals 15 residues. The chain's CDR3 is CASSPRVAGDNEQFF. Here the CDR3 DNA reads TGTGCCAGCAGCCCCAGGGTAGCGGGAGACAATGAGCAGTTCTTC. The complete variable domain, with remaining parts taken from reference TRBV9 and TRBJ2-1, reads DSGVTQTPKHLITATGQRVTLRCSPRSGDLSVYWYQQSLDQGLQFLIQYYNGEERAKGNILERFSAQQFPDLHSELNLSSLELGDSALYFCASSPRVAGDNEQFFGPGTRLTVL.

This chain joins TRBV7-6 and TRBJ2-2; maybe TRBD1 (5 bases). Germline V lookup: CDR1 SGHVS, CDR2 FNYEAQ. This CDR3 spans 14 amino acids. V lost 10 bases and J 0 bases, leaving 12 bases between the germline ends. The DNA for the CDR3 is TGTGCCACGTCGACAGCTTCGAACACCGGGGAGCTGTTTTTT. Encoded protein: CATSTASNTGELFF.

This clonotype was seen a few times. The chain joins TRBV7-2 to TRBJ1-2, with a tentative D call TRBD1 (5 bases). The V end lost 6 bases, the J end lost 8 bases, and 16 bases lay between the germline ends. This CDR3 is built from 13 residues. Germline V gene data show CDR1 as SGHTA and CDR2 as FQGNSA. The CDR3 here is CASRLTGTGGYTF. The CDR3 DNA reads TGTGCCAGCAGACTCACAGGAACGGGAGGCTACACCTTC.

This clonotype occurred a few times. CDR3 residues: CASSLGTGKNSPLHF. The CDR3 DNA sequence: TGCGCCAGCAGCTTGGGGACAGGGAAAAATTCACCCCTCCACTTT. V usage is TRBV5-1 and J usage is TRBJ1-6, with 8 nucleotides matching TRBD1. Germline assignment: CDR1 SGHRS and CDR2 YFSETQ. This CDR3 has 15 residues. J lost 7 bases, V lost 0 bases, and 3 bases had no gene match.

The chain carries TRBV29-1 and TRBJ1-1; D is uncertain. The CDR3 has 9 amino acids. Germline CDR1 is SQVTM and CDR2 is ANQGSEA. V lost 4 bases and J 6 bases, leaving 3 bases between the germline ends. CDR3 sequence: CSVGPEAFF. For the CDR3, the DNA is TGCAGCGTTGGGCCTGAAGCTTTCTTT.

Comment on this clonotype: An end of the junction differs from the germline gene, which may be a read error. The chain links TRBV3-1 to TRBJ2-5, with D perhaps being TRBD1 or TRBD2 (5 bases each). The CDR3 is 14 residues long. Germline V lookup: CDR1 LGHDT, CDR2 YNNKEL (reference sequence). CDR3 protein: CASSPRTGQGTQYF. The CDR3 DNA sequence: TGTGCCAGCAGCCCCCGGACTGGACAAGGGACCCAGTACTTC.

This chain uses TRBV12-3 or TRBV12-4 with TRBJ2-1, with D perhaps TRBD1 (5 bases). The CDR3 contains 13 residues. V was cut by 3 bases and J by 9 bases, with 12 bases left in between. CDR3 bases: TGTGCCAGCAGTTTGGGGCCTGTCAGTGAGCAGTTCTTC. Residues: CASSLGPVSEQFF.

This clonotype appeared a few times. CDR3 nucleotide sequence: TGTGCCAGCAGGAGACTAGCGGACACCGGGGAGCTGTTTTTT. This encodes CASRRLADTGELFF. The V call is TRBV27, the J call TRBJ2-2; 9 nucleotides agree with TRBD2. J lost 3 bases, V lost 6 bases, and 2 bases had no gene match. Looked up from germline, CDR1 is MNHEY and CDR2 is SMNVEV (reference sequence). The CDR3 spans 14 residues.

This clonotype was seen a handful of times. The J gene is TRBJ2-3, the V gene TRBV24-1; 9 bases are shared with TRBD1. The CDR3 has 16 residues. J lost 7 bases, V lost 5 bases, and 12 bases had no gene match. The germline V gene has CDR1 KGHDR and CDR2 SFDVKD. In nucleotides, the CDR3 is TGTGCCACCAGTGTAAATACAGGGGGCGAGAGAAATACGCAGTATTTT. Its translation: CATSVNTGGERNTQYF.